The clone carrying this TCR beta chain was seen repeatedly, ten times or more. The antigen remains unidentified. The CDR3 goes on 3 residues after the read ends, and that part is filled in from the germline J gene. Both groups were predominantly of Caucasian heritage. Blood samples were heparinized, about 4.5 to 9 ml per donor. The data were taken from a study of T cell clonality in common variable immunodeficiency. Whole-study findings and limits: Compared with healthy controls, CVID subjects showed increased TCRbeta clonality, mostly in about a third.

The V gene lost 0 bases and the J gene lost 5 bases, with 18 bases spanning the gap. This CDR3 has 16 amino acids. Germline CDR1 and CDR2: DFQATT and SNEGSKA (reference sequence). Method: immunoSEQ multiplex PCR; TCRdb's copy keeps in-frame clones and lacks some. The profile covers more than 35,000 clones, none occurring a single time. The clonotype was recovered from a person aged 18 to 70 in good health. V usage is TRBV20-1 and J usage is TRBJ2-3; D perhaps matches TRBD2 (5 bases). The sequencing input was peripheral blood mononuclear cells. The sequenced part of the CDR3 DNA is TGCAGTGCTAGAGATCTAACAGCAGAGCGGCTAGATACG. Translation: CSARDLTAERLDT. In full, the CDR3 reads CSARDLTAERLDTQYF.